Below are 32 T cell receptor beta chains sequenced from a single sample in a study of OX40 agonist ivuxolimab in advanced cancers. Sequencing used immunoSEQ multiplex PCR; TCRdb keeps in-frame clones, though not all of them. The sample records tens of thousands of clones, around 90% being singletons. Sequenced here: CD4+ or CD8+ T cells sorted from blood, sampled in a trial of the OX40 agonist ivuxolimab. All receptors come from an adult with an advanced solid tumor such as melanoma, head and neck, liver or kidney cancer.

This sequence joins TRBV30 and TRBJ1-2; TRBD1 is a possible D gene (5 bases). Germline loops: CDR1 GTSNPN, CDR2 SVGIG (reference sequence). Trimming shortened V by 5 bases and J by 6 bases, and 16 bases separated the two germline ends. This CDR3 has 13 amino acids. The CDR3 spells CAWGLLRGDGYTF. CDR3 nucleotide sequence: TGTGCCTGGGGTTTGCTCCGGGGGGATGGCTACACCTTC. The complete variable domain, with remaining parts taken from reference TRBV30 and TRBJ1-2, reads SQTIHQWPATLVQPVGSPLSLECTVEGTSNPNLYWYRQAAGRGLQLLFYSVGIGQISSEVPQNLSASRPQDRQFILSSKKLLLSDSGFYLCAWGLLRGDGYTFGSGTRLTVV.

The rearrangement links TRBV7-9 to TRBJ1-3; maybe TRBD1 (5 bases). Trimming pared 5 bases from V and 6 bases from J, leaving 17 bases between. The CDR3 is 15 residues long. CDR1 and CDR2 (germline): SEHNR, FQNEAQ (reference sequence). CDR3 nucleotide sequence: TGTGCCAGCAGCCGTAACCCAGGGATGGAAAACACCATATATTTT. Amino acid sequence: CASSRNPGMENTIYF. Using reference TRBV7-9 and TRBJ1-3 for the parts outside the CDR3, the full variable domain is DTGVSQNPRHKITKRGQNVTFRCDPISEHNRLYWYRQTLGQGPEFLTYFQNEAQLEKSRLLSDRFSAERPKGSFSTLEIQRTEQGDSAMYLCASSRNPGMENTIYFGEGSWLTVV.

For this clone: At one of its ends the junction is not consistent with the germline gene, which may arise from a read error. The chain carries TRBV2 and TRBJ1-5; 9 bases match TRBD1. The CDR3 is 14 amino acids. CDR1 is SNHLY and CDR2 is FYNNEI in the germline V gene. The CDR3 reads CASSQTGGNQPQHF. DNA of the CDR3: TGTGCCAGCAGTCAAACAGGGGGCAACCAGCCCCAGCATTTT.

This clone was found a few times. The rearrangement links TRBV6-1 to TRBJ2-3, with D hard to call. The V end lost 8 bases, the J end lost 0 bases, and 12 bases lay between the germline ends. CDR1 MNHNS and CDR2 SASEGT come from the germline V gene. There are 14 residues in the CDR3. The CDR3: CASEVGTSTDTQYF. The CDR3, as DNA: TGTGCCAGCGAAGTCGGCACTAGCACAGATACGCAGTATTTT.

The table lists this clone with a count of one. The genes are TRBV6-5 and TRBJ2-1; either TRBD1 or TRBD2 may fit D (5 bases each). This CDR3 region has 13 residues. The V gene lost 6 bases and the J gene lost 11 bases, with 17 bases spanning the gap. Germline V lookup: CDR1 MNHEY, CDR2 SVGAGI. As DNA, the CDR3 is TGTGCCAGCAGAGTGGGTAGGGACGCCCAGCAGTTCTTC. This codes for CASRVGRDAQQFF.

The chain combines TRBV19 with TRBJ1-4; D ambiguous. With 0 bases removed from V and 11 bases from J, the gap between germline ends came to 10 bases. Germline V CDR1 and CDR2: LNHDA, SQIVND (reference sequence). The CDR3 has 13 residues. The CDR3 reads CASSIELGQKLFF. The DNA for the CDR3 is TGTGCCAGTAGTATAGAATTGGGTCAGAAACTGTTTTTT.

The gene calls are TRBV19 and TRBJ2-2; no reliable D call. The ends were cut back, 6 bases at V and 5 bases at J, with 16 bases in the middle. Germline CDR1 LNHDA, CDR2 SQIVND (reference sequence). This CDR3 has 15 amino acids. The CDR3 here is CASRRPSGGTGELFF. In nucleotides, the CDR3 is TGTGCCAGTAGACGACCCTCCGGCGGAACCGGGGAGCTGTTTTTT.

The rearrangement links TRBV25-1 to TRBJ2-7; D not certain. Germline assignment: CDR1 MGHDK and CDR2 SYGVNS. The CDR3 has 12 residues. V was pared by 7 bases and J by 2 bases, with 9 bases between. The CDR3 spells CASNSGTYEQYF. Written as DNA, the CDR3 is TGTGCCAGCAACTCAGGCACCTACGAGCAGTACTTC.

In the case of this clone: The identical CDR3 is also encoded by other nucleotide sequences in the sample. This chain connects TRBV11-3 to TRBJ2-7; weak D call: TRBD1 (6 bases). V was clipped by 1 base and J by 2 bases, with 9 bases between them. Germline CDR1 SGHNT, CDR2 YENEEA. The CDR3 is 14 amino acids. The CDR3, as DNA: TGTGCCAGCAGCTTAGGACAGGCCGCCTACGAGCAGTACTTC. This sequence encodes CASSLGQAAYEQYF. The entire variable domain, with the rest obtained from reference TRBV11-3 and TRBJ2-7, is as follows: EAGVVQSPRYKIIEKKQPVAFWCNPISGHNTLYWYLQNLGQGPELLIRYENEEAVDDSQLPKDRFSAERLKGVDSTLKIQPAELGDSAVYLCASSLGQAAYEQYFGPGTRLTVT.

The V and J genes are TRBV5-6 and TRBJ2-1; TRBD2 aligns across 8 bases. The CDR3 runs 15 residues. V was pared by 1 base and J by 4 bases, with 4 bases of the junction left unmatched. CDR1 SGHDT and CDR2 YYEEEE come from the germline V gene. The CDR3 loop reads CASSLMGLVYNEQFF. The CDR3 coding sequence is TGTGCCAGCAGCTTGATGGGACTAGTATACAATGAGCAGTTCTTC.

This clone was detected only once. This same CDR3 is encoded by further DNA sequences in the sample. The V and J genes are TRBV7-2 and TRBJ1-1; 8 bases map to TRBD1. The V gene end was trimmed by 1 base and the J gene end by 5 bases; junction bases not matched to a gene: 0. Looked up from germline, CDR1 is SGHTA and CDR2 is FQGNSA. The CDR3 covers 13 residues. CDR3 DNA sequence: TGTGCCAGCAGCTTAGACAGGGGGACTGAAGCTTTCTTT. This codes for CASSLDRGTEAFF.

This clone showed up just a few times. This sequence joins TRBV7-8 and TRBJ1-1; 7 nucleotides line up with TRBD1. Trimming took 5 bases from V and 6 from J; bases not matched to a gene: 6. CDR3 size: 13 residues. From germline, CDR1 is SGHVS and CDR2 FQNEAQ. CDR3 protein: CASSNFQGAEAFF. Here the CDR3 DNA reads TGTGCCAGCAGCAATTTTCAGGGGGCTGAAGCTTTCTTT.

By proportion, this clone is medium-sized. J is TRBJ1-1 and V is TRBV11-3; 8 bases map to TRBD1. From germline, CDR1 is SGHNT and CDR2 YENEEA. J lost 5 bases, V lost 5 bases, and 13 bases had no gene match. The CDR3 extends over 16 amino acids. The CDR3 DNA is TGTGCCAGCAGCCTCGGTGGACAGGGAGTAAGGACTGAAGCTTTCTTT. Its translation: CASSLGGQGVRTEAFF.

This chain connects TRBV7-9 to TRBJ2-1; TRBD1 matches at 7 bases. The CDR3 has 15 residues. V lost 6 bases and J lost 7; bases outside the gene matches: 12. Per the germline V gene, CDR1 is SEHNR and CDR2 is FQNEAQ (reference sequence). CDR3 nucleotide sequence: TGTGCCAGCAGATCTACAGGGGTGGAAGTGAATGAGCAGTTCTTC. As protein: CASRSTGVEVNEQFF.

The rearrangement joins TRBV7-9 to TRBJ2-3; D possibly corresponds to TRBD2 (6 bases). CDR1 SEHNR and CDR2 FQNEAQ come from the germline V gene (reference sequence). The germline V and J ends were trimmed by 8 bases and 5 bases, with 11 bases remaining between them. CDR3 size: 12 residues. CDR3 DNA: TGTGCCAGCCAGGGAGCGGGAGATACGCAGTATTTT. Translated, it gives CASQGAGDTQYF. Together with reference TRBV7-9 and TRBJ2-3, the CDR3 gives the full variable domain: DTGVSQNPRHKITKRGQNVTFRCDPISEHNRLYWYRQTLGQGPEFLTYFQNEAQLEKSRLLSDRFSAERPKGSFSTLEIQRTEQGDSAMYLCASQGAGDTQYFGPGTRLTVL.

The chain couples TRBV2 to TRBJ2-2, with 8 bases that match TRBD1. The CDR3 length is 14 residues. Germline-derived CDR1 and CDR2 are SNHLY and FYNNEI. The V segment lost 10 bases and the J segment 3 bases; nucleotides outside the gene matches: 7. As DNA, the CDR3 is TGTGCCATTACAGGGGGACAGTACACCGGGGAGCTGTTTTTT. This gives the protein CAITGGQYTGELFF.

The rearrangement links TRBV10-1 to TRBJ2-3; TRBD2 aligns across 9 bases. The CDR3 is 17 residues long. The junction had 5 bases not matched to a gene; V was cut back by 0 bases and J by 1 base. The germline gives CDR1 WNHNN, CDR2 SYGVQD (reference sequence). Written as DNA, the CDR3 is TGCGCCAGCAGTGAGTCCAGAGCTAGCGGGGGCACAGATACGCAGTATTTT. Encoded protein: CASSESRASGGTDTQYF.

This clone was seen a single time. V is TRBV5-6 and J is TRBJ1-5; D not certain. Between the trimmed V and J ends, which lost 0 bases and 6 bases, there was a span of 13 bases. The CDR3 is made up of 15 amino acids. Germline values: CDR1 SGHDT, CDR2 YYEEEE. In nucleotides, the CDR3 is TGTGCCAGCAGCTTGGCATCCGGTGTGCTTCAGCCCCAGCATTTT. Translated: CASSLASGVLQPQHF.

The V gene is TRBV21-1, the J gene TRBJ2-1; the DNA was not compared with TRBD2, the D call given in the table. TRBV21-1 is labeled a pseudogene. CDR3 size: 14 residues. The CDR3 loop is CASPGTSGVNEQFF. DNA for the CDR3: TGTGCCAGCCCCGGGACTAGCGGGGTTAATGAGCAGTTCTTC.

This CDR3 reads CASSFSPGAGAGETQYF. The CDR3 DNA follows: TGTGCCAGCAGTTTTTCCCCAGGGGCGGGAGCCGGGGAGACCCAGTACTTC. This sequence joins TRBV27 and TRBJ2-5, with a tentative D call TRBD2 (7 bases). V dropped 3 bases and J dropped 5 bases, with 22 bases sitting between them. CDR3 length equals 17 residues. The germline CDR1 and CDR2 sequences are MNHEY and SMNVEV (reference sequence).

This CDR3 reads CASSLQGVEDTQYF. In nucleotides, the CDR3 is TGTGCCAGCAGCTTGCAGGGGGTGGAAGATACGCAGTATTTT. The chain recombines TRBV5-4 with TRBJ2-3; 7 nucleotides line up with TRBD1. Germline CDR1 reads SGHNT; CDR2 reads YYREEE (reference sequence). V lost 1 base and J lost 5; bases outside the gene matches: 4. The CDR3 runs to 14 residues.

The rearrangement uses TRBV28 and TRBJ2-3; tentatively, D is TRBD2 (6 bases). The V end was cut by 10 bases, the J end by 0 bases, with 32 bases between. Germline V gene data show CDR1 as MDHEN and CDR2 as SYDVKM. This CDR3 is built from 20 residues. CDR3 nucleotides: TGTGCCACACCCTGCTTATCTCTCCGGGACGGGGGAGAGAGCACAGATACGCAGTATTTT. It codes for CATPCLSLRDGGESTDTQYF.

The chain uses TRBV28 and TRBJ2-5, with TRBD1 matching over 10 bases. CDR1 and CDR2 from the germline V gene are MDHEN and SYDVKM. The CDR3 has 16 amino acids. The J segment lost 0 bases and the V segment lost 3 bases, leaving 4 bases of the junction unmatched. CDR3 sequence: CASSFVGQGYQETQYF. Here the CDR3 DNA reads TGTGCCAGCAGTTTTGTGGGACAGGGGTACCAAGAGACCCAGTACTTC.

The rearrangement joins TRBV6-6 to TRBJ2-1; a possible D gene is TRBD2 (5 bases). Germline V gives CDR1 MNHNY, CDR2 SVGAGI (reference sequence). V dropped 11 bases and J dropped 4 bases, with 18 bases sitting between them. CDR3 length equals 14 residues. CDR3 sequence reads: CAVSRGTQYNEQFF. CDR3 DNA: TGTGCCGTCTCCCGGGGTACCCAATACAATGAGCAGTTCTTC.

This chain uses TRBV28 with TRBJ2-7; D tentatively reads TRBD1 or TRBD2 (5 bases each). Trimming took off 6 bases at V and 2 bases at J, with 14 bases between the two ends. The germline V gene encodes CDR1 MDHEN and CDR2 SYDVKM. The CDR3 loop spans 14 amino acids. Here the CDR3 DNA reads TGTGCCAGCAGGGACTCGGGGACCACCTACGAGCAGTACTTC. Translated, it gives CASRDSGTTYEQYF.

This chain uses TRBV11-2 with TRBJ2-6; D might be TRBD2 (5 bases). Germline V lookup: CDR1 SGHAT, CDR2 FQNNGV. The germline V and J ends were trimmed by 5 bases and 0 bases, with 17 bases remaining between them. This CDR3 has 18 residues. CDR3 bases: TGTGCCAGCAGCCGAGGGTTGTCAGGCATCTCTGGGGCCAACGTCCTGACTTTC. Its translation: CASSRGLSGISGANVLTF.

The V and J genes are TRBV7-8 and TRBJ1-1; maybe TRBD1 (6 bases). V was clipped by 5 bases and J by 11 bases, with 21 bases between them. The length of the CDR3 is 14 residues. CDR1 is SGHVS and CDR2 is FQNEAQ in the germline V gene. CDR3 nucleotides: TGTGCCAGCAGCACCCGCCAGGGGCCGCCGGGGGCTTTCTTT. Amino acids: CASSTRQGPPGAFF. Looking up the rest from reference TRBV7-8 and TRBJ1-1 gives the full variable domain: GAGVSQSPRYKVAKRGQDVALRCDPISGHVSLFWYQQALGQGPEFLTYFQNEAQLDKSGLPSDRFFAERPEGSVSTLKIQRTQQEDSAVYLCASSTRQGPPGAFFGQGTRLTVV.

This chain links TRBV14 with TRBJ2-3; D not resolved. V shed 2 bases and J shed 8 bases, with 11 bases lying between them. CDR1 SGHDN and CDR2 FVKESK come from the germline V gene. The CDR3 covers 13 residues. This CDR3 is CASSQLIDGTQYF. In DNA form, the CDR3 reads TGTGCCAGCAGCCAATTAATAGACGGTACGCAGTATTTT.

The CDR3 sequence is CAISGPGSSYEQYF. CDR3 DNA: TGTGCCATCAGTGGCCCCGGGAGCTCCTACGAGCAGTACTTC. The V gene is TRBV10-3, the J gene TRBJ2-7, with D maybe TRBD2 (6 bases). The germline gives CDR1 ENHRY, CDR2 SYGVKD. The CDR3 totals 14 residues. Trimming pared 4 bases from V and 0 bases from J, leaving 10 bases between.

The chain links TRBV4-1 to TRBJ2-5; the D call may be TRBD1 or TRBD2 (6 bases each). The CDR3 is made up of 15 amino acids. The germline CDR1 and CDR2 sequences are MGHRA and YSYEKL. V was shortened by 4 bases and J by 1 base, with 13 bases between the two germline ends. The CDR3 DNA reads as TGCGCCAGCAGCCCCTCTGGGGGGCCCCAAGAGACCCAGTACTTC. Its translation is CASSPSGGPQETQYF.

The genes are TRBV9 and TRBJ2-3; 10 nucleotides match TRBD2. Looked up from germline, CDR1 is SGDLS and CDR2 is YYNGEE. This CDR3 has 17 residues. J lost 5 bases, V lost 4 bases, and 13 bases had no gene match. The chain's CDR3 is CASSPLGAGGRVDTQYF. For the CDR3, the DNA is TGTGCCAGCAGCCCGTTAGGAGCGGGGGGGCGGGTAGATACGCAGTATTTT.

The chain has TRBV27 and TRBJ1-2; the D gene is possibly TRBD1 (6 bases). The CDR3 is made up of 13 amino acids. The germline V gene encodes CDR1 MNHEY and CDR2 SMNVEV (reference sequence). V lost 4 bases and J 14 bases, leaving 20 bases between the germline ends. In DNA form, the CDR3 reads TGTGCCAGCAGTTCCCGCTCTCCTCCAGGGGTAACCTTC. This translates into CASSSRSPPGVTF.